Sequencing of this T cell receptor beta chain was carried out in a study of blood T cell repertoires in COVID-19. V gave up 0 bases and J gave up 8 bases; unmatched junction bases: 3. The length of the CDR3 is 14 residues. Germline assignment: CDR1 GTSNPN and CDR2 SVGIG (reference sequence). In the original processing: Estimation of nucleated cell counts relied on the amplification of reference gene primers. Only in-frame clones appear in the TCRdb table, and some are missing; sequencing was by immunoSEQ multiplex PCR. V and J calls and clone size are those listed in that table; D and trimming were worked out from the DNA. The table lists about 100,000 clones, 85% of them singletons, with roughly 13% in the top ten.

This sequence was found in a man in his fifties or sixties with active or convalescent COVID-19. The sample comprised peripheral blood. The chain joins TRBV30 to TRBJ2-1, with TRBD2 matching 11 bases. In DNA form, the CDR3 reads TGTGCCTGGAGTGTACTAGCGGGAGAAGATGAGCAGTTCTTC. Amino acid sequence: CAWSVLAGEDEQFF.